These 15 T cell receptor beta chains originate from one sample sequenced in a study of beta chain features in type 1 diabetes. The investigators reverse transcribed all of the isolated RNA, so they sequenced expressed TCRB transcripts. The repertoire was sequenced with immunoSEQ multiplex PCR; TCRdb's copy has only in-frame clones and lacks some. The table shows 15,000 or so clones, with less than 50% occurring only once. Sequenced sample: stem cell memory CD4+ T cells from blood. Receptors originate from a woman aged 40 to 50 in good health.

The chain combines TRBV7-9 with TRBJ1-1, with 7 bases matching TRBD1. The V gene's germline CDR1 is SEHNR and CDR2 FQNEAQ (reference sequence). There are 15 residues in the CDR3. V gave up 0 bases and J gave up 0 bases; unmatched junction bases: 1. The CDR3 sequence: CASSLAGGVNTEAFF. The CDR3, as DNA: TGTGCCAGCAGCTTAGCAGGGGGCGTGAACACTGAAGCTTTCTTT.

The gene calls are TRBV5-6 and TRBJ2-3, with 8 bases fitting TRBD2. Germline values: CDR1 SGHDT, CDR2 YYEEEE. The CDR3 totals 16 residues. V was clipped by 2 bases and J by 3 bases; unmatched bases: 8. CDR3 DNA: TGTGCCAGCAGCTTTTCGGGGGGGCCGGGGACAGATACGCAGTATTTT. It codes for CASSFSGGPGTDTQYF.

The chain links TRBV7-2 to TRBJ2-2; 7 bases fit TRBD2. The CDR3 length is 18 residues. Germline V CDR1 and CDR2: SGHTA, FQGNSA. Unmatched junction bases numbered 12, after V lost 5 bases and J lost 0 bases. The CDR3 sequence is CASSRGPLGGANTGELFF. In DNA, the CDR3 is TGTGCCAGCAGCCGGGGCCCCTTGGGGGGGGCGAACACCGGGGAGCTGTTTTTT. The whole variable domain, filled in from reference TRBV7-2 and TRBJ2-2, reads GAGVSQSPSNKVTEKGKDVELRCDPISGHTALYWYRQSLGQGLEFLIYFQGNSAPDKSGLPSDRFSAERTGGSVSTLTIQRTQQEDSAVYLCASSRGPLGGANTGELFFGEGSRLTVL.

This clone has just a few counts. The chain couples TRBV6-5 to TRBJ1-1; TRBD1 matches 8 bases. Germline values: CDR1 MNHEY, CDR2 SVGAGI. This CDR3 has 14 residues. Unmatched junction bases numbered 6, after V lost 4 bases and J lost 5 bases. Here the CDR3 DNA reads TGTGCCAGCAGTTCCCACAGGGGGGGAACTGAAGCTTTCTTT. Protein product: CASSSHRGGTEAFF.

This clone was detected only a few times. The chain employs TRBV5-6 and TRBJ1-2, with 8 bases lining up with TRBD1. V was clipped by 4 bases and J by 8 bases; unmatched bases: 13. The germline CDR1 and CDR2 sequences are SGHDT and YYEEEE. The CDR3 has 15 amino acids. This CDR3 reads CASSPPGRTGLGYTF. The CDR3 DNA reads TGTGCCAGCAGCCCCCCCGGCAGGACAGGGTTGGGCTACACCTTC.

V and J are TRBV14 and TRBJ2-2, with 8 bases lining up with TRBD1. This CDR3 region has 16 residues. With 1 base clipped from V and 7 bases from J, the junction kept 8 bases outside the gene matches. The germline V gene has CDR1 SGHDN and CDR2 FVKESK. As DNA, the CDR3 is TGTGCCAGCAGCCAAGCGACACCAGGGGGCCACGGGGAGCTGTTTTTT. Encoded protein: CASSQATPGGHGELFF.

This clone was counted between two and nine times. The V gene is TRBV9, the J gene TRBJ2-7, with 9 bases matching TRBD2. Trimming took 0 bases from V and 4 from J; bases not matched to a gene: 5. The CDR3 is made up of 15 amino acids. Germline loops: CDR1 SGDLS, CDR2 YYNGEE. In DNA, the CDR3 is TGTGCCAGCAGCGTAGTGGCTAGCGGGGAGTACGAGCAGTACTTC. Translated: CASSVVASGEYEQYF.

J is TRBJ1-6 and V is TRBV6-5; D not certain. The length of the CDR3 is 14 residues. V lost 6 bases to trimming and J lost 4 bases, with 10 bases between them. The V gene's germline CDR1 is MNHEY and CDR2 SVGAGI. CDR3 sequence: CASSLQDYNSPLHF. CDR3 bases: TGTGCCAGCAGCCTCCAGGATTATAATTCACCCCTCCACTTT.

The gene calls are TRBV18 and TRBJ1-2, with D perhaps matching TRBD1 (5 bases). The CDR3 sequence is 14 residues long. Per the germline V gene, CDR1 is KGHSH and CDR2 is LQKENI. Trimming removed 0 bases from V and 8 bases from J, with 13 bases in between. CDR3 sequence reads: CASSPPHRLGGYTF. The CDR3 region has the DNA TGTGCCAGCTCACCACCGCACAGGCTTGGGGGCTACACCTTC. Complete variable domain (other parts from reference TRBV18 and TRBJ1-2): NAGVMQNPRHLVRRRGQEARLRCSPMKGHSHVYWYRQLPEEGLKFMVYLQKENIIDESGMPKERFSAEFPKEGPSILRIQQVVRGDSAAYFCASSPPHRLGGYTFGSGTRLTVV.

This chain joins TRBV7-2 and TRBJ2-3; a possible D gene is TRBD2 (6 bases). Per the germline V gene, CDR1 is SGHTA and CDR2 is FQGNSA. V was pared by 7 bases and J by 0 bases, with 20 bases between. There are 17 residues in the CDR3. CDR3 sequence reads: CASTLRGVDASTDTQYF. The CDR3 region has the DNA TGTGCCAGCACCCTTCGCGGGGTCGACGCTAGCACAGATACGCAGTATTTT.

This clone turned up a few times. The same CDR3 arises from other DNA sequences in this sample as well. The chain recombines TRBV11-2 with TRBJ2-2, with D possibly matching TRBD2 (7 bases). V lost 4 bases, J lost 6 bases, and 15 bases lay in between. The CDR3 runs to 15 residues. Germline CDR1 is SGHAT and CDR2 is FQNNGV. The CDR3 loop is CASSSPRGPPGELFF. The CDR3 DNA sequence: TGTGCCAGCAGCTCTCCGCGGGGGCCCCCCGGGGAGCTGTTTTTT. Full variable domain (rest looked up from reference TRBV11-2 and TRBJ2-2): EAGVAQSPRYKIIEKRQSVAFWCNPISGHATLYWYQQILGQGPKLLIQFQNNGVVDDSQLPKDRFSAERLKGVDSTLKIQPAKLEDSAVYLCASSSPRGPPGELFFGEGSRLTVL.

This sequence joins TRBV2 and TRBJ1-1, with 7 bases that match TRBD1. The CDR3 contains 14 residues. Germline assignment: CDR1 SNHLY and CDR2 FYNNEI. With V trimmed by 6 bases and J by 5 bases, 9 bases remained unmatched. This CDR3 is CASRETGYRTEAFF. The CDR3 DNA follows: TGTGCCAGCAGAGAGACAGGGTATCGAACTGAAGCTTTCTTT.

This chain links TRBV18 with TRBJ1-2, with TRBD1 matching over 9 bases. From germline, CDR1 is KGHSH and CDR2 LQKENI. CDR3 length equals 15 residues. V lost 6 bases, J lost 2 bases, and 7 bases stayed unmatched. CDR3 bases: TGTGCCAGCTCGGAACAGGGGGCTGAAAACTATGGCTACACCTTC. Encoded protein: CASSEQGAENYGYTF.

In its sample, this clone was seen a few times. V usage is TRBV7-9 and J usage is TRBJ1-4, with TRBD1 identical over 7 bases. The CDR3 runs to 15 residues. Germline-derived CDR1 and CDR2 are SEHNR and FQNEAQ (reference sequence). V lost 3 bases to trimming and J lost 3 bases; unmatched junction nucleotides: 4. CDR3 in amino acids: CASSFAGTANEKLFF. CDR3 bases: TGTGCCAGCAGCTTTGCTGGGACAGCTAATGAAAAACTGTTTTTT.

The CDR3 loop reads CASSEPKRGDTDTQYF. CDR3 nucleotide sequence: TGCGCCAGCAGTGAGCCCAAGCGGGGGGACACAGATACGCAGTATTTT. The chain has TRBV10-2 and TRBJ2-3, with 9 bases identical to TRBD2. The CDR3 consists of 16 residues. From germline, CDR1 is WSHSY and CDR2 SAAADI. V trimming: 2 bases; J trimming: 2 bases; junction bases outside the gene matches: 5.